One T cell receptor beta chain is described in this entry. Germline CDR1 and CDR2: KGHSH and LQKENI. Trimming cost V 2 bases and J 5 bases; bases outside gene matches: 8. The CDR3 sequence is 15 residues long. At the time of sampling, donors were nominally healthy, though unrecorded immune exposures were likely. This entry belongs to a study of cytomegalovirus exposure and HLA in healthy donors. PCR involved 60 Vbeta and 13 Jbeta primers. Only in-frame clones appear in the TCRdb table, and some are missing; sequencing was by immunoSEQ multiplex PCR. Here the sample spans roughly 130,000 clones, approximately 80% being singletons.

Sequencing used PBMCs. This sequence originates from a boy younger than 10 in good health and CMV-seronegative. The rearrangement joins TRBV18 to TRBJ2-7; TRBD1 matches at 8 bases. CDR3: CASSPSGQGADEQYV. The CDR3 DNA reads TGTGCCAGCTCACCATCGGGTCAGGGGGCAGACGAGCAGTACGTC.